Shown below are 2 T cell receptor beta chains from a single sample sequenced in a study of Ad26.COV2.S vaccination and SARS-CoV-2 variants. The data were produced by immunoSEQ multiplex PCR, yet TCRdb's version contains in-frame clones alone and is incomplete. Seen here are about 350,000 clones, 80% to 90% observed once, and the top ten hold around 3.3%. Treatment noted: some 20 received Ad26.COV2.S at low or high dose, single or two shots; roughly 5 received placebo; per-sample allocation not given. Collection of the samples took place on day 63 after the first injection of vaccine or placebo. Sequenced material: peripheral blood, taken in a trial of Ad26.COV2.S vaccine versus placebo. The receptors derive from a person aged 18-65 years who received the Ad26.COV2.S COVID-19 vaccine or a placebo.

The J gene is TRBJ1-1, the V gene TRBV2; D gene unclear. The CDR3 sequence is 12 residues long. Per the germline V gene, CDR1 is SNHLY and CDR2 is FYNNEI. Trimming removed 1 base at V and 8 bases at J, with 8 bases between. The CDR3 region is CASSEGRREAFF. The CDR3 DNA follows: TGTGCCAGCAGTGAAGGACGGAGAGAAGCTTTCTTT.

The CDR3 is CASSPERGSSYNEQFF. As DNA, the CDR3 is TGCGCCAGCAGCCCAGAGCGGGGGAGCTCCTACAATGAGCAGTTCTTC. This chain connects TRBV4-1 to TRBJ2-1; 8 positions agree with TRBD2. Germline V lookup: CDR1 MGHRA, CDR2 YSYEKL. The CDR3 is made up of 16 amino acids. Losses at the gene ends were 4 bases for V and 0 bases for J; bases not matched to a gene: 5.